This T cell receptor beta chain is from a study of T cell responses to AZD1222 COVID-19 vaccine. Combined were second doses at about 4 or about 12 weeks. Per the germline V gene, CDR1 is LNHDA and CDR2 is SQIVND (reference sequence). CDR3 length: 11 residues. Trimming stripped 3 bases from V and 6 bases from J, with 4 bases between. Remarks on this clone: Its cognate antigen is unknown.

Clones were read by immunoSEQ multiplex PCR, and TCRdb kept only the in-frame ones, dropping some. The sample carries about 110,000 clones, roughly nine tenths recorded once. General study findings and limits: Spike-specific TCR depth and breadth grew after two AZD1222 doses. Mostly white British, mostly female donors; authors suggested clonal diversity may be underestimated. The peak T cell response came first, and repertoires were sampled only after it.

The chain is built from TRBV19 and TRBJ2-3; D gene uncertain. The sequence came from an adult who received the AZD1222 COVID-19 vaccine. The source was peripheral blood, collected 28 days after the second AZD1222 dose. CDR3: CASSIRDTQYF. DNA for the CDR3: TGTGCCAGTAGTATCAGGGATACGCAGTATTTT.